The 23 T cell receptor beta chains listed next were all sequenced from one sample in a study of read filtering for tumor transcriptome and immune sequencing. From 300 to 450 ng of RNA, a library with molecular barcoded alpha/delta and beta/gamma adaptors was made. TCRdb independently ran MiXCR on the reads; one entry per CDR3 protein. Of 50,000 or so distinct CDR3 sequences in the sample, approximately 12% are singletons; the top ten hold less than 15%. The sequenced material came from a population of CD138-negative cells sorted from bone marrow. These receptors were taken from a donor at least 40 years old with multiple myeloma.

This clonotype is deemed medium-sized. V usage is TRBV7-2 and J usage is TRBJ2-1; a possible D gene is TRBD2 (5 bases). Trimming stripped 5 bases from V and 8 bases from J, with 19 bases between. The V gene's germline CDR1 is SGHTA and CDR2 FQGNSA. This CDR3 has 15 residues. DNA for the CDR3: TGTGCCAGCAGCCCAGAGGGCCGTAACGTCCATGAGCAGTTCTTC. Translated: CASSPEGRNVHEQFF.

This clonotype showed up many times. The chain is built from TRBV7-2 and TRBJ1-5; no definite D call. The V end was cut by 3 bases, the J end by 4 bases, with 13 bases between. Germline CDR1 reads SGHTA; CDR2 reads FQGNSA. This CDR3 contains 15 residues. CDR3: CASSFGPVLNQPQHF. The DNA of the CDR3 is TGTGCCAGCAGCTTTGGGCCGGTTTTAAATCAGCCCCAGCATTTT.

This chain joins TRBV24-1 and TRBJ1-5; no clear D gene. The ends were cut back, 4 bases at V and 4 bases at J, with 10 bases in the middle. The CDR3 covers 14 residues. Germline V gene data show CDR1 as KGHDR and CDR2 as SFDVKD. Here the CDR3 reads CATSDPSLNQPQHF. CDR3 coding DNA: TGTGCCACCAGTGACCCTTCCCTAAATCAGCCCCAGCATTTT.

As concerns this clonotype: A read error is possible here, since a much larger clone lies one base away. The chain couples TRBV24-1 to TRBJ2-3; 10 nucleotides agree with TRBD2. The CDR3 has 20 amino acids. Germline CDR1 reads KGHDR; CDR2 reads SFDVKD. V shed 2 bases, J shed 3 bases, and the junction held 16 bases outside the gene matches. The CDR3 DNA is TGTGCCACCAGTGATTGGTCCACTAGCGGGGAGGGTATGCTAACAGATACGCAGTATTTT. Encoded protein: CATSDWSTSGEGMLTDTQYF.

With regard to this clonotype: This likely stems from a read error, as it lies one base from a far larger clone. The chain uses TRBV5-5 and TRBJ2-6; D is possibly TRBD1 (6 bases). Germline V CDR1 and CDR2: SGHKS, YYEKEE (reference sequence). This CDR3 comprises 15 residues. CDR3 sequence (DNA): TGTGCCAGCAGTCTAACAGGGCAAGGGGCCAACGCCCTGACTTTC. This gives the protein CASSLTGQGANALTF.

This clonotype was counted many times. This chain uses TRBV5-1 with TRBJ2-1; D might be TRBD1 (7 bases). Trimming removed 4 bases at V and 6 bases at J, with 17 bases between. Germline values: CDR1 SGHRS, CDR2 YFSETQ. The CDR3 contains 15 residues. The chain's CDR3 is CASSAYNRGGNEQFF. Written as DNA, the CDR3 is TGCGCCAGCAGCGCTTATAACAGGGGAGGCAATGAGCAGTTCTTC.

Points on this clonotype: Possible read error: a much larger clone is one base away. The chain links TRBV7-2 to TRBJ2-3; TRBD2 aligns across 8 bases. This CDR3 spans 14 amino acids. Trimming removed 4 bases from V and 3 bases from J; junction bases left unmatched: 3. Germline values: CDR1 SGHTA, CDR2 FQGNSA. CDR3 DNA: TGTGCCAGCAGCTCGGGAGGGCCAACAGATACGCAGTATTTT. Encoded protein: CASSSGGPTDTQYF.

This clonotype was seen repeatedly, ten times or more. This chain connects TRBV20-1 to TRBJ2-1; D not resolved. The ends were cut back, 3 bases at V and 7 bases at J, with 7 bases in the middle. The CDR3 totals 11 residues. CDR1 and CDR2 (germline): DFQATT, SNEGSKA (reference sequence). The CDR3 DNA reads TGCAGTGCTAGGAAGGTGAATGAGCAGTTCTTC. It is translated as CSARKVNEQFF.

At least ten counts were recorded for this clonotype. This chain connects TRBV29-1 to TRBJ2-5; TRBD2 matches at 7 bases. Germline CDR1 and CDR2: SQVTM and ANQGSEA. The CDR3 is 12 amino acids. The V gene end was trimmed by 2 bases and the J gene end by 4 bases; junction bases not matched to a gene: 1. The chain's CDR3 is CSVESGGETQYF. CDR3 nucleotides: TGCAGCGTTGAATCGGGAGGAGAGACCCAGTACTTC.

This clonotype came up many times. The V and J genes are TRBV25-1 and TRBJ2-5, with D possibly being TRBD2 (5 bases). This CDR3 region has 14 residues. The germline CDR1 and CDR2 sequences are MGHDK and SYGVNS. V dropped 2 bases and J dropped 3 bases, with 10 bases sitting between them. CDR3 protein: CASSERGVKETQYF. In nucleotides, the CDR3 is TGTGCCAGCAGTGAACGGGGAGTCAAAGAGACCCAGTACTTC.

Many counts were recorded for this clonotype. The chain joins TRBV7-2 to TRBJ2-3, with TRBD2 matching 9 bases. The CDR3 runs to 19 residues. CDR1 and CDR2 (germline): SGHTA, FQGNSA. Trimming took 5 bases from V and 2 from J; bases not matched to a gene: 17. CDR3 protein: CASSPHEGGAGGITDTQYF. CDR3 bases: TGTGCCAGCAGCCCGCACGAGGGGGGAGCGGGGGGTATCACAGATACGCAGTATTTT. Using reference TRBV7-2 and TRBJ2-3 for the parts outside the CDR3, the full variable domain is GAGVSQSPSNKVTEKGKDVELRCDPISGHTALYWYRQSLGQGLEFLIYFQGNSAPDKSGLPSDRFSAERTGGSVSTLTIQRTQQEDSAVYLCASSPHEGGAGGITDTQYFGPGTRLTVL.

This clonotype has a count of ten or more. CDR3 sequence reads: CASSFKGRQPQHF. The DNA of the CDR3 is TGTGCCAGCAGTTTCAAGGGGAGACAGCCCCAGCATTTT. This sequence joins TRBV27 and TRBJ1-5, with D possibly TRBD1 on 5 matching bases. The CDR3 totals 13 residues. Germline CDR1 MNHEY, CDR2 SMNVEV (reference sequence). Trimming removed 3 bases from V and 7 bases from J, with 10 bases in between.

This clonotype occurred a few times. This may arise from a read error, as a much more abundant clone is one base away. The chain joins TRBV7-3 to TRBJ2-1, with 14 bases aligning to TRBD2. The CDR3 has 17 residues. Germline V gene lookup returns CDR1 SGHTA and CDR2 FQGTGA. DNA of the CDR3: TGTGCCAGCGGCTTAACCTCCGGACTAGCGGGAGGTGATGAGCAGTTCTTC. Amino acid sequence: CASGLTSGLAGGDEQFF.

Ten or more counts support this clonotype. Sequence at one end of the junction differs from germline and may be a read error. The chain links TRBV27 to TRBJ1-1, with D uncertain. From germline, CDR1 is MNHEY and CDR2 SMNVEV (reference sequence). The CDR3 sequence is 12 residues long. The CDR3 DNA is TGTGCCAGCACTCAAAGTGGCACTGAAGCTTCCTTT. Amino acids: CASTQSGTEASF.

This clonotype was counted at least ten times. The chain couples TRBV7-9 to TRBJ2-5; TRBD2 aligns across 10 bases. Germline CDR1 reads SEHNR; CDR2 reads FQNEAQ (reference sequence). Trimming at V came to 2 bases and at J to 6 bases, leaving 3 bases not matched to a gene. The CDR3 length is 14 residues. CDR3 in DNA: TGTGCCAGCAGCTTAATAGCGGGAGGCCAGACCCAGTACTTC. Amino acid sequence: CASSLIAGGQTQYF.

Ten or more counts support this clonotype. This rearrangement joins TRBV14 to TRBJ2-7; D is undetermined. V lost 2 bases, J lost 8 bases, and 13 bases lay in between. The CDR3 extends over 13 amino acids. CDR1 and CDR2 (germline): SGHDN, FVKESK. CDR3 loop: CASSQSRTSKQYF. The CDR3 region has the DNA TGTGCCAGCAGCCAAAGCAGGACGTCCAAGCAGTACTTC.

There are many counts of this clonotype. The genes are TRBV28 and TRBJ1-5; D call uncertain. V was trimmed by 3 bases and J by 1 base, leaving 4 bases between them. In germline, CDR1 is MDHEN, CDR2 SYDVKM. The CDR3 extends over 13 amino acids. CDR3: CASSFDSNQPQHF. The CDR3 DNA follows: TGTGCCAGCAGTTTTGACAGCAATCAGCCCCAGCATTTT.

The chain joins TRBV24-1 to TRBJ2-3, with 11 positions matching TRBD2. This CDR3 spans 15 amino acids. J gave up 3 bases and V 6 bases, and 4 bases lay outside the gene matches. Germline lookup yields CDR1 KGHDR and CDR2 SFDVKD. CDR3 bases: TGTGCCACCAGTTCCCTAGCGGGAGGAACAGATACGCAGTATTTT. Translated: CATSSLAGGTDTQYF.

This clonotype was seen at least ten times. The CDR3 region has the DNA TGTGCCAGCAGTTTAGGACAGGGCAGGGGAAACGAGCAGTACTTC. Its translation: CASSLGQGRGNEQYF. The chain joins TRBV27 to TRBJ2-7, with 8 bases matching TRBD1. Germline CDR1 is MNHEY and CDR2 is SMNVEV (reference sequence). The CDR3 has 15 amino acids. The junction had 8 bases not matched to a gene; V was cut back by 2 bases and J by 5 bases.

About this clonotype: Its ends do not fully match the called genes, so a read error is possible. This rearrangement joins TRBV11-2 to TRBJ2-3; either TRBD1 or TRBD2 may fit D (6 bases each). CDR3 length equals 15 residues. Looked up from germline, CDR1 is SGHAT and CDR2 is FQNNGV. For the CDR3, the DNA is TGTGCCAGCAGCGACACAGGGAGGAGGCGAGATACGCGGTATTTT. It specifies CASSDTGRRRDTRYF.

This clonotype was counted between two and nine times. The chain employs TRBV28 and TRBJ2-7; unclear D gene. V was trimmed by 6 bases and J by 3 bases, leaving 9 bases between them. The CDR3 runs to 12 residues. Germline values: CDR1 MDHEN, CDR2 SYDVKM. CDR3 protein: CASRGAGYEQYF. As DNA, the CDR3 is TGTGCCAGCAGGGGCGCTGGCTACGAGCAGTACTTC. The whole variable domain, filled in from reference TRBV28 and TRBJ2-7, reads DVKVTQSSRYLVKRTGEKVFLECVQDMDHENMFWYRQDPGLGLRLIYFSYDVKMKEKGDIPEGYSVSREKKERFSLILESASTNQTSMYLCASRGAGYEQYFGPGTRLTVT.

The chain employs TRBV4-1 and TRBJ2-5; D is unclear. V shed 1 base and J shed 5 bases, with 8 bases lying between them. This CDR3 comprises 13 residues. From germline, CDR1 is MGHRA and CDR2 YSYEKL. CDR3 protein: CASSQGDTETQYF. The CDR3 DNA follows: TGCGCCAGCAGCCAAGGGGATACGGAGACCCAGTACTTC.

Many counts were recorded for this clonotype. The CDR3 bases are TGTGCCAGCAGTGACGACAGGGAGGCCGGGGAGCTGTTTTTT. Translating it yields CASSDDREAGELFF. The V call is TRBV6-1, the J call TRBJ2-2, with a possible D match to TRBD1 (7 bases). V lost 3 bases and J 6 bases, leaving 11 bases between the germline ends. The CDR3 spans 14 residues. CDR1 is MNHNS, CDR2 SASEGT, per germline.